This section outlines one T cell receptor (beta chain) sequence together with its context. This record belongs to a study of blood T cell repertoires in COVID-19. The repertoire was sequenced with immunoSEQ multiplex PCR; TCRdb's copy has only in-frame clones and lacks some. Found here are fewer than 90,000 clones, 88% of them singletons; the top ten hold 0.47%. The receptor was isolated from a man aged 60 to 69 with acute or convalescent COVID-19. Sequenced material: peripheral blood.

The CDR3 protein is CASSVTGANQPQHF. In DNA form, the CDR3 reads TGTGCCAGTAGTGTCACAGGGGCCAATCAGCCCCAGCATTTT. V usage is TRBV19 and J usage is TRBJ1-5; 7 nucleotides match TRBD1. This CDR3 comprises 14 residues. The V gene end was trimmed by 5 bases and the J gene end by 3 bases; junction bases not matched to a gene: 4. CDR1 is LNHDA, CDR2 SQIVND, per germline (reference sequence).